Following are 26 T cell receptor beta chains from one sample sequenced in a study of blood T cell repertoires in COVID-19. TCRdb's copy holds only in-frame clones and misses some; the assay was immunoSEQ multiplex PCR. There are 150,000 or so clones in the sample; around nine tenths occur only once, and over 4.5% lies in the top ten. The sequenced material came from peripheral blood. These receptors came from a human donor in a cohort sampled during active COVID-19.

The gene calls are TRBV5-4 and TRBJ1-1, with TRBD1 matching over 8 bases. Losses at the gene ends were 7 bases for V and 5 bases for J; bases not matched to a gene: 7. Germline-derived CDR1 and CDR2 are SGHNT and YYREEE (reference sequence). This CDR3 has 13 amino acids. The CDR3 nucleotides are TGTGCCAGCGCGTACCGGGACAGGACTGAAGCTTTCTTT. Its protein is CASAYRDRTEAFF.

The chain recombines TRBV7-9 with TRBJ1-3, with 7 nucleotides matching TRBD1. The germline V gene has CDR1 SEHNR and CDR2 FQNEAQ (reference sequence). This CDR3 contains 17 residues. The V segment lost 7 bases and the J segment 3 bases; nucleotides outside the gene matches: 15. Here the CDR3 reads CASNSNKGAFSGNTIYF. CDR3 sequence (DNA): TGTGCCAGCAACTCAAACAAGGGGGCGTTCAGTGGAAACACCATATATTTT.

V usage is TRBV7-2 and J usage is TRBJ1-5; D is ambiguous. Trimming stripped 10 bases from V and 4 bases from J, with 11 bases between. Germline V gene sequence: CDR1 SGHTA, CDR2 FQGNSA. This CDR3 spans 12 amino acids. CDR3 DNA: TGTGCCACCTCGTTCCCGAATCAGCCCCAGCATTTT. As protein: CATSFPNQPQHF.

This chain links TRBV19 with TRBJ1-1; D gene uncertain. The CDR3 has 14 amino acids. Between the trimmed V and J ends, which lost 8 bases and 4 bases, there was a span of 17 bases. The germline CDR1 and CDR2 sequences are LNHDA and SQIVND (reference sequence). The CDR3 coding sequence is TGTGCCAGTTCCCACCAGAAGGCGGCCACTGAAGCTTTCTTT. Its translation is CASSHQKAATEAFF. The whole variable domain, filled in from reference TRBV19 and TRBJ1-1, reads DGGITQSPKYLFRKEGQNVTLSCEQNLNHDAMYWYRQDPGQGLRLIYYSQIVNDFQKGDIAEGYSVSREKKESFPLTVTSAQKNPTAFYLCASSHQKAATEAFFGQGTRLTVV.

This clone was seen a handful of times. The same CDR3 arises from other DNA sequences in this sample as well. This chain joins TRBV7-8 and TRBJ2-5; 9 nucleotides agree with TRBD1. V shed 5 bases and J 1 base; nucleotides not matched to a gene: 2. The germline V gene has CDR1 SGHVS and CDR2 FQNEAQ. This CDR3 spans 14 amino acids. DNA for the CDR3: TGTGCCAGCAGCCAGGACAGGGGCCAAGAGACCCAGTACTTC. It specifies CASSQDRGQETQYF. The complete variable domain, with remaining parts taken from reference TRBV7-8 and TRBJ2-5, reads GAGVSQSPRYKVAKRGQDVALRCDPISGHVSLFWYQQALGQGPEFLTYFQNEAQLDKSGLPSDRFFAERPEGSVSTLKIQRTQQEDSAVYLCASSQDRGQETQYFGPGTRLLVL.

The rearrangement uses TRBV11-3 and TRBJ2-1; TRBD2 aligns across 13 bases. The germline gives CDR1 SGHNT, CDR2 YENEEA. The CDR3 loop spans 15 amino acids. Trimming at V came to 4 bases and at J to 10 bases, leaving 7 bases not matched to a gene. In nucleotides, the CDR3 is TGTGCCAGCAGCTACGAGACTAGCGGGAGGCAGGAGCAGTTCTTC. Translation: CASSYETSGRQEQFF.

The rearrangement joins TRBV9 to TRBJ2-6; D possibly corresponds to TRBD2 (5 bases). The CDR3 has 17 amino acids. CDR1 and CDR2 from the germline V gene are SGDLS and YYNGEE. Between the trimmed V and J ends, which lost 0 bases and 0 bases, there was a span of 10 bases. CDR3 residues: CASSVGRRSSGANVLTF. The CDR3 coding sequence is TGTGCCAGCAGCGTAGGGAGGCGTTCCTCTGGGGCCAACGTCCTGACTTTC. Full variable domain (missing parts from reference TRBV9 and TRBJ2-6): DSGVTQTPKHLITATGQRVTLRCSPRSGDLSVYWYQQSLDQGLQFLIQYYNGEERAKGNILERFSAQQFPDLHSELNLSSLELGDSALYFCASSVGRRSSGANVLTFGAGSRLTVL.

J is TRBJ1-4 and V is TRBV4-1; D perhaps matches TRBD1 (6 bases). V was pared by 5 bases and J by 4 bases, with 11 bases between. This CDR3 has 14 amino acids. The germline V gene encodes CDR1 MGHRA and CDR2 YSYEKL. CDR3 protein: CASSEGQNNEKLFF. Written as DNA, the CDR3 is TGCGCCAGCAGCGAAGGACAGAATAATGAAAAACTGTTTTTT.

The chain couples TRBV3-1 (or the pseudogene TRBV3-2) to TRBJ1-1; D is perhaps TRBD1 (6 bases). CDR1 and CDR2 from the germline V gene are LGHDT and YNNKEL (reference sequence). The CDR3 spans 16 residues. Trimming took off 0 bases at V and 3 bases at J, with 14 bases between the two ends. The CDR3 DNA reads as TGTGCCAGCAGCCAAGATAGGCAGGGGAAGGACACTGAAGCTTTCTTT. This translates into CASSQDRQGKDTEAFF.

The CDR3 loop reads CASSEEGTSTDTQYF. CDR3 sequence (DNA): TGTGCCAGCAGTGAAGAAGGGACTAGCACAGATACGCAGTATTTT. This chain connects TRBV2 to TRBJ2-3; maybe TRBD2 (6 bases). The germline CDR1 and CDR2 sequences are SNHLY and FYNNEI. The V and J ends lost 1 base and 0 bases respectively, with 8 bases between them. The CDR3 consists of 15 residues. Together with reference TRBV2 and TRBJ2-3, the CDR3 gives the full variable domain: EPEVTQTPSHQVTQMGQEVILRCVPISNHLYFYWYRQILGQKVEFLVSFYNNEISEKSEIFDDQFSVERPDGSNFTLKIRSTKLEDSAMYFCASSEEGTSTDTQYFGPGTRLTVL.

This clone was recorded only once. The chain joins TRBV6-2 or TRBV6-3 to TRBJ1-2; TRBD1 might be the D (5 bases). V dropped 5 bases and J dropped 2 bases, with 9 bases sitting between them. The CDR3 runs to 13 residues. CDR1 is MNHEY and CDR2 is SVGEGT in the germline V gene. CDR3 sequence reads: CASSTPGNYGYTF. DNA of the CDR3: TGTGCCAGCAGTACACCAGGGAACTATGGCTACACCTTC.

This sequence joins TRBV7-2 and TRBJ2-7; 7 bases map to TRBD2. The CDR3 extends over 15 amino acids. Germline CDR1 and CDR2: SGHTA and FQGNSA. J lost 6 bases, V lost 5 bases, and 13 bases had no gene match. The CDR3 sequence: CASSPRRASGFEQYF. The CDR3 DNA follows: TGTGCCAGCAGCCCGAGGCGGGCTAGCGGCTTCGAGCAGTACTTC. The variable domain in full, with the rest retrieved from reference TRBV7-2 and TRBJ2-7, is GAGVSQSPSNKVTEKGKDVELRCDPISGHTALYWYRQSLGQGLEFLIYFQGNSAPDKSGLPSDRFSAERTGGSVSTLTIQRTQQEDSAVYLCASSPRRASGFEQYFGPGTRLTVT.

The V call is TRBV11-2, the J call TRBJ2-5; D perhaps matches TRBD2 (5 bases). V lost 0 bases to trimming and J lost 0 bases, with 14 bases between them. Per the germline V gene, CDR1 is SGHAT and CDR2 is FQNNGV. CDR3 length: 17 residues. The CDR3 DNA reads TGTGCCAGCAGCTTAGATGGAGCGGACCCGTACCAAGAGACCCAGTACTTC. Translating gives CASSLDGADPYQETQYF.

The V call is TRBV19, the J call TRBJ2-3; 10 bases match TRBD2. V lost 8 bases, J lost 5 bases, and 7 bases stayed unmatched. CDR1 is LNHDA and CDR2 is SQIVND in the germline V gene (reference sequence). The CDR3 sequence is 14 residues long. The CDR3 sequence is CASALAGGLDTQYF. In DNA, the CDR3 is TGTGCCAGTGCCTTAGCGGGGGGATTAGATACGCAGTATTTT.

The rearrangement joins TRBV9 to TRBJ2-7; D unresolved. V lost 1 base, J lost 3 bases, and 11 bases lay in between. Germline CDR1 SGDLS, CDR2 YYNGEE. This CDR3 is 14 amino acids long. Written as DNA, the CDR3 is TGTGCCAGCAGCGTATACGACTCAAACTACGAGCAGTACTTC. It specifies CASSVYDSNYEQYF.

The chain couples TRBV5-1 to TRBJ2-7, with 7 bases fitting TRBD1. V was clipped by 0 bases and J by 6 bases; unmatched bases: 9. This CDR3 has 15 residues. Looked up from germline, CDR1 is SGHRS and CDR2 is YFSETQ. The CDR3 nucleotides read TGCGCCAGCAGCTTGGCAGGGGGACAGAGTGCCGAGCAGTACTTC. This gives the protein CASSLAGGQSAEQYF.

This sequence joins TRBV24-1 and TRBJ2-3, with a weak D call TRBD2 (5 bases). The germline CDR1 and CDR2 sequences are KGHDR and SFDVKD. This CDR3 is 16 amino acids long. V was clipped by 4 bases and J by 0 bases, with 13 bases between them. The CDR3 bases are TGTGCCACCAGTGACTATACCGGCGGGAGCACAGATACGCAGTATTTT. This encodes CATSDYTGGSTDTQYF.

The J gene is TRBJ1-2, the V gene TRBV15; a weak D match, TRBD1 (5 bases). V was trimmed by 0 bases and J by 0 bases, leaving 11 bases between them. The germline gives CDR1 LNHNV, CDR2 YYDKDF (reference sequence). The CDR3 runs 16 residues. The CDR3: CATSRDIGHPNYGYTF. The DNA for the CDR3 is TGTGCCACCAGCAGAGATATAGGACACCCTAACTATGGCTACACCTTC. The variable domain in full, with the rest retrieved from reference TRBV15 and TRBJ1-2, is DAMVIQNPRYQVTQFGKPVTLSCSQTLNHNVMYWYQQKSSQAPKLLFHYYDKDFNNEADTPDNFQSRRPNTSFCFLDIRSPGLGDTAMYLCATSRDIGHPNYGYTFGSGTRLTVV.

This clone was seen a single time. CDR3 bases: TGTGCCAGCACCCGGGACAGGGGGTACGAGCAGTACTTC. Translated, it gives CASTRDRGYEQYF. V gene TRBV18 combines with J gene TRBJ2-7; 11 positions agree with TRBD1. J was trimmed by 4 bases and V by 8 bases; bases with no gene match: 4. This CDR3 has 13 amino acids. Looked up from germline, CDR1 is KGHSH and CDR2 is LQKENI.

CDR3 DNA sequence: TGTGCCAGCAGCGGGACAGCCTACGAGCAGTACTTC. Translating gives CASSGTAYEQYF. The chain is built from TRBV27 and TRBJ2-7; TRBD1 matches at 7 bases. With V trimmed by 6 bases and J by 2 bases, 1 base remained unmatched. The CDR3 has 12 residues. CDR1 and CDR2 (germline): MNHEY, SMNVEV (reference sequence).

The rearrangement joins TRBV10-3 to TRBJ1-4, with TRBD1 matching over 8 bases. V lost 0 bases and J lost 10; bases outside the gene matches: 16. The CDR3 contains 18 residues. CDR1 ENHRY and CDR2 SYGVKD come from the germline V gene. The chain's CDR3 is CAISESGQASLGHGKLFF. CDR3 coding DNA: TGTGCCATCAGTGAGTCGGGACAGGCCAGCTTAGGACATGGAAAACTGTTTTTT.

The rearrangement joins TRBV28 to TRBJ1-5; D is unresolved. V shed 2 bases and J shed 9 bases, with 5 bases lying between them. The CDR3 consists of 11 residues. CDR1 and CDR2 (germline): MDHEN, SYDVKM. DNA for the CDR3: TGTGCCAGCAGTTTAGCGGGGCCCCAGCATTTT. Its protein product is CASSLAGPQHF.

The chain combines TRBV5-5 with TRBJ1-3; D remains unclear. Germline V gene sequence: CDR1 SGHKS, CDR2 YYEKEE (reference sequence). The CDR3 runs to 15 residues. The V gene lost 4 bases and the J gene lost 0 bases, with 11 bases spanning the gap. The CDR3, as DNA: TGTGCCAGCAGCGGAAACAGTGACTCTGGAAACACCATATATTTT. This gives the protein CASSGNSDSGNTIYF. Full variable domain (missing parts from reference TRBV5-5 and TRBJ1-3): DAGVTQSPTHLIKTRGQQVTLRCSPISGHKSVSWYQQVLGQGPQFIFQYYEKEERGRGNFPDRFSARQFPNYSSELNVNALLLGDSALYLCASSGNSDSGNTIYFGEGSWLTVV.

This clone was recorded a few times. The genes are TRBV30 and TRBJ1-6, with 9 nucleotides matching TRBD1. CDR3 length equals 15 residues. The junction had 10 bases not matched to a gene; V was cut back by 4 bases and J by 9 bases. CDR1 and CDR2 (germline): GTSNPN, SVGIG (reference sequence). CDR3 bases: TGTGCCTGGATCACTCAAAGGACAGGGGTTTCACCCCTCCACTTT. This codes for CAWITQRTGVSPLHF.

This clone was seen more than once but under ten times. The rearrangement links TRBV9 to TRBJ2-5; no clear D gene. This CDR3 has 14 amino acids. The V and J ends lost 0 bases and 1 base respectively, with 7 bases between them. Germline V CDR1 and CDR2: SGDLS, YYNGEE. The CDR3: CASSVGGVQETQYF. As DNA, the CDR3 is TGTGCCAGCAGCGTAGGAGGAGTCCAAGAGACCCAGTACTTC.

The rearrangement uses TRBV21-1 and TRBJ1-1; whether TRBD1, the table's D call, matches the DNA was not checked. TRBV21-1 is listed as a pseudogene. This CDR3 spans 18 amino acids. CDR3 sequence: CASSPQRFGTGLNTEAFF. CDR3 nucleotide sequence: TGTGCCAGCAGCCCGCAAAGGTTCGGTACAGGCCTGAACACTGAAGCTTTCTTT.